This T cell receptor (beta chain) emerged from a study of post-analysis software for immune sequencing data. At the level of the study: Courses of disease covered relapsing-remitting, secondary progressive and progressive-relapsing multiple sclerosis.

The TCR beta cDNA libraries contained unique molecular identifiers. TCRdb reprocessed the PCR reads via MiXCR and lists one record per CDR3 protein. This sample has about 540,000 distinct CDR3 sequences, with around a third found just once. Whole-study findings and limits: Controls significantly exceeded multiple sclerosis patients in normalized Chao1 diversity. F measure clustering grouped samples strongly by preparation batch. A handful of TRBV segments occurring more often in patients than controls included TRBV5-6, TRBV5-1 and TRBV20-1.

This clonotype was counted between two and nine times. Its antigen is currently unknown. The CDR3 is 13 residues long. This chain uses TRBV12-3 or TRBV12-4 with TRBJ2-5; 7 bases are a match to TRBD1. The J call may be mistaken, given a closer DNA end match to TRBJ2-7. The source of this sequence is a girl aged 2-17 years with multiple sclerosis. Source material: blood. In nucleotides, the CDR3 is TGTGCCAGCCTCGACAGGGTAGGGGTCGAGCAGTACTTC. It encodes CASLDRVGVEQYF.